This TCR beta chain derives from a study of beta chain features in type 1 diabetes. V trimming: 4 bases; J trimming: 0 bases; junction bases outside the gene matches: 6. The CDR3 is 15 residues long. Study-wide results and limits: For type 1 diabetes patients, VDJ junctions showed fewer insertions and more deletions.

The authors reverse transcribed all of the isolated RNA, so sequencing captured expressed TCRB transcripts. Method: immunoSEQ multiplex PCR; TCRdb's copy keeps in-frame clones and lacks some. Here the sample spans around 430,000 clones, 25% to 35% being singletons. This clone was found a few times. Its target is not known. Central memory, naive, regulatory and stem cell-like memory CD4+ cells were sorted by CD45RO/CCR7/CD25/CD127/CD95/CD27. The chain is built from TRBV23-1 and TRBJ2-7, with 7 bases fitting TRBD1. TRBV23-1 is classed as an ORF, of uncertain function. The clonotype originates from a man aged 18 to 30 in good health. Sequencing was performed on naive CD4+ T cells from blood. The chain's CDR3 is CASSLHRGSSYEQYF. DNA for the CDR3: TGCGCCAGCAGTCTTCACAGGGGAAGCTCCTACGAGCAGTACTTC.